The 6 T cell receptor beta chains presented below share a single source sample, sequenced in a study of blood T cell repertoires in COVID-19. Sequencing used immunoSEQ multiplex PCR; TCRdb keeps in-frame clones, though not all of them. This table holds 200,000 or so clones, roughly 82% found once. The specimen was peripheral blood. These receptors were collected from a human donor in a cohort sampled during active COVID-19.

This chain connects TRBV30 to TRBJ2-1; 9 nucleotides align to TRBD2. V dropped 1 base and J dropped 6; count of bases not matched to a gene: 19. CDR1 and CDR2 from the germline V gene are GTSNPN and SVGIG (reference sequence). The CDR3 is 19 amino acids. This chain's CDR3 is CAWSAGDLAGYGKINEQFF. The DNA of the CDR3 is TGTGCCTGGAGTGCGGGGGATCTAGCGGGATATGGGAAAATCAATGAGCAGTTCTTC.

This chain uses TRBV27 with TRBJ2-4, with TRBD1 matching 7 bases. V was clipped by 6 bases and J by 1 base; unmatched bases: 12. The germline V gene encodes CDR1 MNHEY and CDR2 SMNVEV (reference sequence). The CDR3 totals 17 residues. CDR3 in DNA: TGTGCCAGCAGACCCGAAGTCAGGGGGTTGGCCAAAAACATTCAGTACTTC. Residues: CASRPEVRGLAKNIQYF.

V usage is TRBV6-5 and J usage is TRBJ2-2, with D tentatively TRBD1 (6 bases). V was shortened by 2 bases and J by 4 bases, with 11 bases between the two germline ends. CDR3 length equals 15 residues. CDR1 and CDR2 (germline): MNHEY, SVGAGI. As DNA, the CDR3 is TGTGCCAGCAGTTACGGACAGACCATCACCGGGGAGCTGTTTTTT. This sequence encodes CASSYGQTITGELFF.

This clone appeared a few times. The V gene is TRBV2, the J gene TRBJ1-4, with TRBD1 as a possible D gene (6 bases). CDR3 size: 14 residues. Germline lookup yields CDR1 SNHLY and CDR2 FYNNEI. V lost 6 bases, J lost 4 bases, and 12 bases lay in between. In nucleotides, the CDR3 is TGTGCCAGCAGGGAGACAGGACTTAATGAAAAACTGTTTTTT. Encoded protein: CASRETGLNEKLFF.

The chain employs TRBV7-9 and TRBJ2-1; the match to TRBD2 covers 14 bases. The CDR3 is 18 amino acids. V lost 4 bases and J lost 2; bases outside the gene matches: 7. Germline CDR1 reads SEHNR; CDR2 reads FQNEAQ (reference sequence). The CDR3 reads CASSSTGLAGVAYNEQFF. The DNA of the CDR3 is TGTGCCAGCAGCTCTACGGGACTAGCGGGAGTTGCCTACAATGAGCAGTTCTTC.

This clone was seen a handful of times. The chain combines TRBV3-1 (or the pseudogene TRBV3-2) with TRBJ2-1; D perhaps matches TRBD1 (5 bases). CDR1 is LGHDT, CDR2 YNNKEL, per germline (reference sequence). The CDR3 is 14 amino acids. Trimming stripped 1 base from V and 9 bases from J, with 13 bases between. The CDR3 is CASSQVRQGGEQFF. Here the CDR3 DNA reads TGTGCCAGCAGCCAAGTTAGGCAGGGTGGTGAGCAGTTCTTC.